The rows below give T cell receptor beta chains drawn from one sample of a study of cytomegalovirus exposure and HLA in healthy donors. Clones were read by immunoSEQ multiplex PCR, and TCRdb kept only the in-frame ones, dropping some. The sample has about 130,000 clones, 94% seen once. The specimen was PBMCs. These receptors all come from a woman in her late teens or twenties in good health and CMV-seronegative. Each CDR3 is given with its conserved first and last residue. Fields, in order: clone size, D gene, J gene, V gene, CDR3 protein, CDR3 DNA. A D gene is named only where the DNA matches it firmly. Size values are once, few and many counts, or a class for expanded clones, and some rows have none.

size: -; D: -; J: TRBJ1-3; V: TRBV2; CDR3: CASSESDSPGVTIYF; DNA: TGTGCCAGCAGTGAATCGGACAGCCCAGGGGTCACCATATATTTT
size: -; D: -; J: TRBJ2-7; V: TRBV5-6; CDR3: CASSAGPDYEQYF; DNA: TGTGCCAGCAGCGCGGGCCCCGACTACGAGCAGTACTTC
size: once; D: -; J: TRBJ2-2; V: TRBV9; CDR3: CASSVAPPANTGELFF; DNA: TGTGCCAGCAGCGTAGCTCCCCCCGCGAACACCGGGGAGCTGTTTTTT
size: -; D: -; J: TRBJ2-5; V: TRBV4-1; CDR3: CASSQDRGFQETQYF; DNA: TGCGCCAGCAGCCAAGACAGGGGTTTCCAAGAGACCCAGTACTTC
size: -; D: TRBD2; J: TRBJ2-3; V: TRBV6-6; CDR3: CASKQAGGRPDTQYF; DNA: TGTGCCAGCAAACAAGCGGGGGGGCGCCCAGATACGCAGTATTTT
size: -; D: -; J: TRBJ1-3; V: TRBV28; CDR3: CASSFRGMAGNTIYF; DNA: TGTGCCAGCAGTTTTAGGGGCATGGCGGGAAACACCATATATTTT
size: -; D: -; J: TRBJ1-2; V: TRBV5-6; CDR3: CASSFSSLGIGSYGYTF; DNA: TGTGCCAGCAGCTTCTCAAGCTTAGGGATTGGGAGCTATGGCTACACCTTC
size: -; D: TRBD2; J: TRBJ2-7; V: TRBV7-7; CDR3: CASSEEGRALEQYF; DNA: TGTGCCAGCAGCGAAGAGGGGAGGGCCCTCGAGCAGTACTTC
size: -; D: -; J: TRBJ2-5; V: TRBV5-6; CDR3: CASSWTVQETQYF; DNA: TGTGCCAGCAGCTGGACAGTCCAAGAGACCCAGTACTTC
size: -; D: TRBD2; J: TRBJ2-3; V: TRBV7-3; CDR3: CASSRGLAEDTQYF; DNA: TGTGCCAGCAGTCGAGGACTAGCGGAAGATACGCAGTATTTT
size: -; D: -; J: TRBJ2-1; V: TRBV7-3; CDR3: CASSLSNSHNEQFF; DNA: TGTGCCAGCAGCTTAAGTAATTCCCACAATGAGCAGTTCTTC